Listed below are T cell receptor beta chains from one sample, sequenced in a study of radiotherapy plus CTLA-4 blockade in lung cancer. TCRdb's table, derived via immunoSEQ multiplex PCR, lists solely in-frame clones and lacks some. The sample contains 55,000 to 80,000 clones, around 87% of which appear only once. Sample: peripheral blood, taken from a patient treated with radiotherapy plus ipilimumab. These receptors all come from a human donor with non-small cell lung cancer that progressed on radiotherapy plus ipilimumab. Both conserved end residues are part of each CDR3. The D gene is left open where the match is weak. The size field is filled for only some rows; it gives once, few, many or a size class.

- | TRBJ1-3 | - | TRBV2 | TGTGCCAGCAGTGAAGCTGGCAGGGCTGGAAACACCATATATTTT | CASSEAGRAGNTIYF
TRBD1 | TRBJ2-7 | - | TRBV4-2 | TGTGCCAGCAGCCAAGTCGGGCAGGGGGACGAGCAGTACTTC | CASSQVGQGDEQYF
- | TRBJ2-1 | - | TRBV30 | TGTGCCTGGAGTGGAGGACAGAACAATGAGCAGTTCTTC | CAWSGGQNNEQFF
- | TRBJ2-2 | - | TRBV28 | TGTGCCAGCAGTTTAGGCACCGGGGAGCTGTTTTTT | CASSLGTGELFF
- | TRBJ1-1 | - | TRBV5-1 | TGCGCCAGCAGCTTGGTCCAGGGTACTGAAGCTTTCTTT | CASSLVQGTEAFF
- | TRBJ2-7 | - | TRBV11-2 | TGTGCCAGCAGCTTAGAGGTACGAGGGAATCCGCAGTACTTC | CASSLEVRGNPQYF
- | TRBJ2-7 | - | TRBV7-2 | TGTGCCAGCAGCCCGGGGACTCTAAGGAAATACGAGCAGTACTTC | CASSPGTLRKYEQYF
- | TRBJ2-2 | - | TRBV6-6 | TGTGCCAGCAGTACCCAGAATGGCGAGCTGTTTTTT | CASSTQNGELFF
- | TRBJ1-5 | few | TRBV5-6 | TGTGCCAGCAGCCGTTCGAGGGTCCAGCCCCAGCATTTT | CASSRSRVQPQHF
- | TRBJ2-2 | - | TRBV27 | TGTGCCAGCAGTCCTCGACAGGTCACGTCCTCCGGGGAGCTGTTTTTT | CASSPRQVTSSGELFF
TRBD1 | TRBJ1-1 | once | TRBV11-1 | TGTGCCAGCAGCCCGGGGACAGGGGGCTTTGAAGCTTTCTTT | CASSPGTGGFEAFF
- | TRBJ1-3 | - | TRBV2 | TGTGCCAGCAGTGAAACGGGAGCTGGAAACACCATATATTTT | CASSETGAGNTIYF
- | TRBJ2-3 | - | TRBV9 | TGTGCCAGCAGCCGGACCCCAGATACGCAGTATTTT | CASSRTPDTQYF
- | TRBJ2-7 | - | TRBV2 | TGTGCCAGCAGTGACTGGGCAGACACCTACGAGCAGTACTTC | CASSDWADTYEQYF
- | TRBJ1-1 | - | TRBV5-1 | TGCGCCAGCAGCTTCGCCGCGAACACTGAAGCTTTCTTT | CASSFAANTEAFF
TRBD2 | TRBJ2-7 | - | TRBV5-5 | TGTGCCAGCAGCTTGGGACGACTAGCGGGTGAGGAGCAGTACTTC | CASSLGRLAGEEQYF
TRBD1 | TRBJ1-5 | - | TRBV28 | TGTGCCAGCAGTAAGGACCCCAGTAGGGGGCTGGGTCAGCCCCAGCATTTT | CASSKDPSRGLGQPQHF
- | TRBJ2-2 | - | TRBV29-1 | TGCAGCGTGGGAGGCAGGGGGAACACCGGGGAGCTGTTTTTT | CSVGGRGNTGELFF
- | TRBJ1-1 | - | TRBV6-5 | TGTGCCAGCAGAATAACAGCTAAGAATGTGGCTTTCTTT | CASRITAKNVAFF
TRBD1 | TRBJ1-2 | - | TRBV2 | TGTGCCAGCAGCCCACTCACGACAGGGGGCCGGGGCTACACCTTC | CASSPLTTGGRGYTF
- | TRBJ2-7 | - | TRBV28 | TGTGCCAGCAGTTTGGGTAGCATCTCGACCTACGAGCAGTACTTC | CASSLGSISTYEQYF
- | TRBJ2-3 | - | TRBV29-1 | TGCAGCGTTATTGGATCTTCCCGTCAAAACACAGATACGCAGTATTTT | CSVIGSSRQNTDTQYF
- | TRBJ2-2 | - | TRBV6-6 | TGTGCCAGCAGTCCCCGGGGGATGAACACCGGGGAGCTGTTTTTT | CASSPRGMNTGELFF
TRBD2 | TRBJ2-1 | once | TRBV19 | TGTGCCAGTAGTATTCTAACGGGACTAAGCAATGAGCAGTTCTTC | CASSILTGLSNEQFF
- | TRBJ1-3 | - | TRBV4-2 | TGTGCCAGCAGCCAAGACGCAGGGTCTGCAAACACCATATATTTT | CASSQDAGSANTIYF
- | TRBJ2-7 | - | TRBV28 | TGTGCCAGCAGACCGGGCCATTCCTACGAGCAGTACTTC | CASRPGHSYEQYF
- | TRBJ1-2 | - | TRBV6-5 | TGTGCCAGCAGTTACGGGGGACGGGACCTCTATGGCTACACCTTC | CASSYGGRDLYGYTF
TRBD2 | TRBJ2-5 | - | TRBV6-6 | TGTGCCAGCAGTTATCTCGAGCGGGAGGGGGAGACCCAGTACTTC | CASSYLEREGETQYF
- | TRBJ1-1 | few | TRBV21-1 | TGTGCCAGCAGCAAACGCGACGAAGCTTTCTTT | CASSKRDEAFF
TRBD2 | TRBJ2-2 | once | TRBV30 | TGTGCCTGGAGTGTGAGTCGGCTAGCGGGTATCACCGGGGAGCTGTTTTTT | CAWSVSRLAGITGELFF
- | TRBJ2-7 | - | TRBV20-1 | TGCAGTGCTAGAGATCAGGCAGAGCAGTACTTC | CSARDQAEQYF
- | TRBJ1-4 | - | TRBV18 | TGTGCCAGCTCACAAGGGAGAAATGAAAAACTGTTTTTT | CASSQGRNEKLFF
TRBD1 | TRBJ2-1 | - | TRBV6-6 | TGTGCCAGCAGTGGACAGGGTCGGGGGAATGAGCAGTTCTTC | CASSGQGRGNEQFF
- | TRBJ2-4 | - | TRBV21-1 | TGTGCCAGCAGCCAGCGGGCCCTAGCCCCGCTAGCCAAAAACATTCAGTACTTC | CASSQRALAPLAKNIQYF
- | TRBJ2-4 | - | TRBV6-5 | TGTGCCAGCAGTCCTGTGGGCAAAAACATTCAGTACTTC | CASSPVGKNIQYF
TRBD1 | TRBJ2-5 | - | TRBV5-8 | TGTGCCAGCAGCCCAAGGACAGGGGGCGAGGAGACCCAGTACTTC | CASSPRTGGEETQYF
- | TRBJ2-6 | once | TRBV5-8 | TGTGCCAGCAGCTCTTTGGACAGCAATCACCACCGGTGGGCCAACGTCCTGACTTTC | CASSSLDSNHHRWANVLTF
TRBD1 | TRBJ1-1 | - | TRBV27 | TGTGCCAGCAGAGTTTGGGGAGCGGGGACAGGGCAATCTGAAGCTTTCTTT | CASRVWGAGTGQSEAFF
- | TRBJ2-5 | - | TRBV6-1 | TGTGCCAGCAGTGAGATATTGGAGACCCAGTACTTC | CASSEILETQYF
- | TRBJ2-1 | few | TRBV6-5 | TGTGCCAGCAGTTACTTAGCCGCGCCCTACAATGAGCAGTTCTTC | CASSYLAAPYNEQFF
- | TRBJ2-7 | - | TRBV15 | TGTGCCACCAGCAGAGATACCACAGGCTCCTACGAGCAGTACTTC | CATSRDTTGSYEQYF
- | TRBJ1-1 | - | TRBV2 | TGTGCCAGCAGGAAGACAACGGGTGGCACTGAAGCTTTCTTT | CASRKTTGGTEAFF
- | TRBJ1-1 | - | TRBV27 | TGTGCCAGCTGGACGCGGATGGTGGGCACTGAAGCTTTCTTT | CASWTRMVGTEAFF
TRBD2 | TRBJ2-5 | - | TRBV10-3 | TGTGCCATCAGTGAGTCGCATCTAGCGGGGGGGGAGACCCAGTACTTC | CAISESHLAGGETQYF
TRBD1 | TRBJ2-1 | - | TRBV6-5 | TGTGCCAGCAGTTCAACCCCTTACAGGGGGAGGAATGAGCAGTTCTTC | CASSSTPYRGRNEQFF
- | TRBJ1-5 | - | TRBV6-1 | TGTGCCAGCAGCCTCCACAGGGACGGGAATAAGCCCCAGCATTTT | CASSLHRDGNKPQHF
- | TRBJ1-2 | - | TRBV6-6 | TGTGCCAGCAGCCGAGTCGACGGACCCTATGGCTACACCTTC | CASSRVDGPYGYTF
- | TRBJ1-5 | - | TRBV12-5 | TGTGCTAGTGGTTTGGACAGCAATCAGCCCCAGCATTTT | CASGLDSNQPQHF
TRBD2 | TRBJ2-1 | - | TRBV4-1 | TGCGCCAGCAGCCCCTCCCTTACTGCGGGAGGGACCTACAATGAGCAGTTCTTC | CASSPSLTAGGTYNEQFF
TRBD1 | TRBJ2-7 | - | TRBV7-6 | TGTGCCAGCAGCCTCCAAACCGGGACAGGGTCCACCTACGAGCAGTACTTC | CASSLQTGTGSTYEQYF
- | TRBJ2-1 | - | TRBV7-9 | TGTGCCAGCAGCTTGAGAGCGGAAGGATTTTCTTACAATGAGCAGTTCTTC | CASSLRAEGFSYNEQFF
TRBD2 | TRBJ2-1 | - | TRBV7-8 | TGTGCCAGCAGCTTAGCCCCCGGGACTAGCGGGGGAGGGCAGTTCTTC | CASSLAPGTSGGGQFF
TRBD1 | TRBJ1-5 | few | TRBV19 | TGTGCCAGTAGTATTCCGGGACAGGGGGCTCGACAGCCCCAGCATTTT | CASSIPGQGARQPQHF
- | TRBJ2-3 | - | TRBV5-1 | TGCGCCAGCAGGATTAGCAGAAGCACAGATACGCAGTATTTT | CASRISRSTDTQYF
- | TRBJ1-2 | - | TRBV6-1 | TGTGCCGGCCGAAAAGACAGCCCAAGCTATGGCTACACCTTC | CAGRKDSPSYGYTF